A selection of T cell receptor beta chains follows, all from one sample in a study of post-analysis software for immune sequencing data. TCRdb used MiXCR to reprocess the PCR reads, holding one entry per CDR3 protein. The sample lists roughly 200,000 distinct CDR3 sequences; 29% were seen once. Source material: blood. These receptors came from a girl aged 2 to 17 with multiple sclerosis. Both conserved end residues are part of each CDR3. The D gene is left open where the match is weak. Clone size, where shown, is once, few, many, or a class for clones that have expanded.

CDR3 DNA	CDR3 protein	D gene	clone size	V gene	J gene
TGTGCCAGCAGCATCCACAATTCCGGGACAGGGGGCAGAGTGTACTTC	CASSIHNSGTGGRVYF	.	.	TRBV21-1	TRBJ2-7
TGTGCCAGCAGTTGGAGGACTAGCAGATACGAGCAGTACTTC	CASSWRTSRYEQYF	TRBD2	many	TRBV12-3/TRBV12-4	TRBJ2-7
TGTGCCAGCAGCCGGGACAGCGACACTGAAGCTTTCTTT	CASSRDSDTEAFF	TRBD1	.	TRBV14	TRBJ1-1
TGTGCCAGCAGCTTAGGGCGAGGGTCGGTTCAGCCCCAGCATTTT	CASSLGRGSVQPQHF	.	.	TRBV7-9	TRBJ1-5
TGTGCCAGCCTAGAATGGGCTAGCGGGGGGGTGAAGACCCAGTACTTC	CASLEWASGGVKTQYF	TRBD2	.	TRBV11-2	TRBJ2-5
TGCAGCGTTGGGGGGCTCTCTGGGGCCAACGTCCTGACTTTC	CSVGGLSGANVLTF	.	.	TRBV29-1	TRBJ2-6
TGCAGCGTTGAAGATCGGGAATGGATGTACGAGCAGTACTTC	CSVEDREWMYEQYF	.	.	TRBV29-1	TRBJ2-7
TGCGCCAGCAGGGCGGGATCCTACAATGAGCAGTTCTTC	CASRAGSYNEQFF	.	many	TRBV10-2	TRBJ2-1
TGCAGCGTTGTCCTTGATAGCAGGGGGGACTACGAGCAGTACTTC	CSVVLDSRGDYEQYF	.	many	TRBV29-1	TRBJ2-7
TGTGCCAGCAGACAGAATTCACCCCTCCACTTT	CASRQNSPLHF	.	many	TRBV12-3/TRBV12-4	TRBJ1-6
TGTGCCAGCAGCCGACGAGTGACAGGGGGCGGGGAGCAGTACTTC	CASSRRVTGGGEQYF	TRBD1	many	TRBV5-6	TRBJ2-7
TGTGCCAGCAGTGAACGGGGGGGCCTTCCCGAGACCCAGTACTTC	CASSERGGLPETQYF	TRBD2	many	TRBV2	TRBJ2-5
TGTGCCAGCAGTTTAACGCCTAGCGGGAGCTATGAGCAGTACTTC	CASSLTPSGSYEQYF	TRBD2	few	TRBV12-3/TRBV12-4	TRBJ2-7
TGTGCCAGCTCAGGGGGCACCGGGGAGCTGTTTTTT	CASSGGTGELFF	TRBD1	.	TRBV2	TRBJ2-2
TGCGCCAGCAGCTTGGCACCTTCCAATGAGCAGTTCTTC	CASSLAPSNEQFF	.	.	TRBV5-1	TRBJ2-1
TGTGCCAGCAGCTTAGCGGGGCAGAGCGCCTACGAGCAGTACTTC	CASSLAGQSAYEQYF	.	few	TRBV7-2	TRBJ2-7
TGCGCCAGCAGCCAAGGCGGGAGGGCCCTCAGTGAGCAGTTCTTC	CASSQGGRALSEQFF	TRBD2	.	TRBV4-1	TRBJ2-1
TGTGCCAGCAGCCTAAAAACCTACGAGCAGTACTTC	CASSLKTYEQYF	.	many	TRBV7-6	TRBJ2-7
TGTGCCAGCAGTTCCCCTGCGGGGGGCTACGAGCAGTACTTC	CASSSPAGGYEQYF	TRBD2	.	TRBV12-3/TRBV12-4	TRBJ2-7
TGTGCCAGCTCACCACCGGGTCTAGCGGGGGGGTTCTTCTACGAGCAGTACTTC	CASSPPGLAGGFFYEQYF	TRBD2	many	TRBV18	TRBJ2-7
TGTGCCAGCAGAAAACAGGGAGGTTCCGGGGAGCTGTTTTTT	CASRKQGGSGELFF	.	.	TRBV12-3/TRBV12-4	TRBJ2-2
TGTGCCAGCAGTTTCACCGGGTTGAACACTGAAGCTTTCTTT	CASSFTGLNTEAFF	.	few	TRBV12-3/TRBV12-4	TRBJ1-1
TGCAGCGTTCTCCCCAGGGTAGATGGCGGCTACACCTTC	CSVLPRVDGGYTF	.	many	TRBV29-1	TRBJ1-2
TGTGCCACCAGCCACAGAACCCTAAATGAAAAACTGTTTTTT	CATSHRTLNEKLFF	.	many	TRBV15	TRBJ1-4
TGCGCCAGCAGCTGGGAGACTAGCGGGTCTGAGCAGTTCTTC	CASSWETSGSEQFF	TRBD2	few	TRBV5-1	TRBJ2-1
TGTGCCAGCAGTTACTCAGTTCTCCGCCGGGAGACCCAGTACTTC	CASSYSVLRRETQYF	.	many	TRBV6-5	TRBJ2-5
TGTGCCAGCAGTTTAAAAATGGGGGGGAACACTGAAGCTTTCTTT	CASSLKMGGNTEAFF	.	.	TRBV27	TRBJ1-1
TGTGCCAGCAGTCGGGAACAGGGCCTACCGTATCAGCCCCAGCATTTT	CASSREQGLPYQPQHF	.	few	TRBV28	TRBJ1-5
TGCGCCAGCAGCCAATCGGACGGGCCATACAATGAGCAGTTCTTC	CASSQSDGPYNEQFF	.	many	TRBV4-1	TRBJ2-1
TGCAGTGCTAGAGATCGAGGACAGGGCTTCCTTCAGCCCCAGCATTTT	CSARDRGQGFLQPQHF	TRBD1	.	TRBV20-1	TRBJ1-5
TGTGCCAGCGCCTTCCCCGAGGGGCGGGGGGCCCGATACAATGAGCAGTTCTTC	CASAFPEGRGARYNEQFF	TRBD2	.	TRBV7-9	TRBJ2-1
TGTGCCAGCAGCTTAGCGATCGGTGCAGATACGCAGTATTTT	CASSLAIGADTQYF	.	few	TRBV7-8	TRBJ2-3
TGCAGCGCCAAAGTAGCGGGAGGGCCGGGGAGTGAGCAGTTCTTC	CSAKVAGGPGSEQFF	TRBD2	.	TRBV29-1	TRBJ2-1
TGTGCCACCAGCAGTAGCGGGATAGTAGAGACCCAGTACTTC	CATSSSGIVETQYF	TRBD2	many	TRBV15	TRBJ2-5
TGCAGTGCGCGGGGGATCAGGAAGTACACTGAAGCTTTCTTT	CSARGIRKYTEAFF	.	.	TRBV20-1	TRBJ1-1
TGTGCCAGCAGCTTAAGGGCCGTTAATTCACCCCTCCACTTT	CASSLRAVNSPLHF	.	.	TRBV11-2	TRBJ1-6
TGTGCCAGCGGTTGGACAGATGAAAAACTGTTTTTT	CASGWTDEKLFF	.	.	TRBV6-2/TRBV6-3	TRBJ1-4
TGTGCCAGCAACCAGCGGAGGGCCCCAGATACGCAGTATTTT	CASNQRRAPDTQYF	.	many	TRBV6-1	TRBJ2-3
TGCAGTGCTAGCCCCAGTTTCGGCAGCAATCAGCCCCAGCATTTT	CSASPSFGSNQPQHF	.	few	TRBV20-1	TRBJ1-5
TGCGCCAGCAGCCTGGTAACGACAGGGGGGATCGATGAGCAGTACTTC	CASSLVTTGGIDEQYF	TRBD1	.	TRBV5-1	TRBJ2-7
TGTGCCAGCAGTCAACGCAGGGGGCAAGAGACCCAGTACTTC	CASSQRRGQETQYF	TRBD1	.	TRBV6-6	TRBJ2-5
TGCGCCAGCAGTGAGTACAGAGAGACCCAGTACTTC	CASSEYRETQYF	.	.	TRBV10-2	TRBJ2-5
TGTGCCAGCAGAAACCCCTTAGCCAAAAACATTCAGTACTTC	CASRNPLAKNIQYF	.	many	TRBV2	TRBJ2-4
TGTGCCAGCAGAATACACGGAGGCGGAAACACCATATATTTT	CASRIHGGGNTIYF	.	.	TRBV27	TRBJ1-3
TGTGCCATCAGTGAGTTAGAGTACACTGAAGCTTTCTTT	CAISELEYTEAFF	.	few	TRBV10-3	TRBJ1-1
TGCAGTGCTATGCCGGGGGCGCACCAAGAGACCCAGTACTTC	CSAMPGAHQETQYF	.	.	TRBV20-1	TRBJ2-5
TGCGCCAGCAGCTTGGAGCAGGGGGGCAACATTCAGTACTTC	CASSLEQGGNIQYF	.	few	TRBV5-1	TRBJ2-4
TGTGCCAGCAGCACCCCTTCGGGAACTGGGGCCAACGTCCTGACTTTC	CASSTPSGTGANVLTF	.	.	TRBV7-9	TRBJ2-6
TGTGCCAGCAGTTTTTTGGGGCCCCCCTACGAGCAGTACTTC	CASSFLGPPYEQYF	.	.	TRBV27	TRBJ2-7
TGTGCCAGCAGTTTAACCGGGACGGCTCAAGAGACCCAGTACTTC	CASSLTGTAQETQYF	.	many	TRBV12-3/TRBV12-4	TRBJ2-5
TGCAGCGGAGGAGGGAGAGAAGAGACCCAGTACTTC	CSGGGREETQYF	.	many	TRBV29-1	TRBJ2-5